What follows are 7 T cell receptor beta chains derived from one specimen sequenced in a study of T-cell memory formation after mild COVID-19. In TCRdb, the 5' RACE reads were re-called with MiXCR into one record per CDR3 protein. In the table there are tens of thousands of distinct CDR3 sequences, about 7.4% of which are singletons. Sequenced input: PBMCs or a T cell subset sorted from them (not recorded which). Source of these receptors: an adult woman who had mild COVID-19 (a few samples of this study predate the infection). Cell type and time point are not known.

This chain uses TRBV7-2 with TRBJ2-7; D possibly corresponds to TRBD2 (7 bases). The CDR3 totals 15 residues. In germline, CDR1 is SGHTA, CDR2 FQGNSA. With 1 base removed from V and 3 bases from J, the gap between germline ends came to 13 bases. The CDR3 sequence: CASSLEGGGRYEQYF. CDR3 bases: TGTGCCAGCAGCTTAGAGGGGGGGGGTCGCTACGAGCAGTACTTC.

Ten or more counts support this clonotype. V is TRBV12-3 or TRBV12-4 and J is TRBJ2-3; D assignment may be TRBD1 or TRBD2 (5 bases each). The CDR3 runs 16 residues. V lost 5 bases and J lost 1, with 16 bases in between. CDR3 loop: CASSGYLRGRTDTQYF. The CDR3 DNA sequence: TGTGCCAGCAGTGGATACTTGAGGGGTCGCACAGATACGCAGTATTTT.

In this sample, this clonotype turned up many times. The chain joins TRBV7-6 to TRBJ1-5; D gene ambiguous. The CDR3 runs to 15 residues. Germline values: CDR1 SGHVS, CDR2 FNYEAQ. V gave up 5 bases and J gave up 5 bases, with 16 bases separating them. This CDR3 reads CASSERSGNYQPQHF. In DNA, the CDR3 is TGTGCCAGCAGCGAACGCTCGGGGAACTATCAGCCCCAGCATTTT.

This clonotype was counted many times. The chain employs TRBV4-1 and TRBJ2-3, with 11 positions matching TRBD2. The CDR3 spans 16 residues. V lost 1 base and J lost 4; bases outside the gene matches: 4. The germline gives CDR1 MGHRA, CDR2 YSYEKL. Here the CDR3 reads CASSQAFSGGADTQYF. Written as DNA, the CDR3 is TGCGCCAGCAGCCAAGCATTTAGCGGGGGGGCAGATACGCAGTATTTT.

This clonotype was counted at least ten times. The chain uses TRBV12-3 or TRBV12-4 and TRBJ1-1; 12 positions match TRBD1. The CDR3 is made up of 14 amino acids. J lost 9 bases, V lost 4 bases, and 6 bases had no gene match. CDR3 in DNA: TGTGCCAGCAGTTACGGGACAGGGGGCAAGAAAGCTTTCTTT. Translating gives CASSYGTGGKKAFF.

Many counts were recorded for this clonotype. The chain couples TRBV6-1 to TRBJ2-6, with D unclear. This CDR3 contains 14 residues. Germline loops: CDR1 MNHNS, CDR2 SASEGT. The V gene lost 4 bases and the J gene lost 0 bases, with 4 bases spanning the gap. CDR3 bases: TGTGCCAGCAGTGGGAGCTCTGGGGCCAACGTCCTGACTTTC. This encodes CASSGSSGANVLTF.

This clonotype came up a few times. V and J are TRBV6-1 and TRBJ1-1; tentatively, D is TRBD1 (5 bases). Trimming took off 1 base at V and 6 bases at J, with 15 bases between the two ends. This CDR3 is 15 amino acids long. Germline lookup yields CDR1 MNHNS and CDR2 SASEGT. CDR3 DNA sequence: TGTGCCAGCAGTGAAGATCTGGGGCGCGTCTCTGAAGCTTTCTTT. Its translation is CASSEDLGRVSEAFF.